The 15 T cell receptor beta chains below were found in one sample sequenced in a study of Ad26.COV2.S vaccination and SARS-CoV-2 variants. The treatment denotes: around 19 received Ad26.COV2.S at low or high dose, single or two shots; about 5 received placebo; per-sample allocation not given. Vaccine and placebo recipients were sampled on day 63 after the first injection. Data came from immunoSEQ multiplex PCR; TCRdb stores just in-frame clones and leaves some out. The table has 440,000 or so clones, 90% seen once. The source material was peripheral blood, sampled in a trial of Ad26.COV2.S vaccine versus placebo. These receptor sequences come from a person between 18 and 65 years old who received the Ad26.COV2.S COVID-19 vaccine or a placebo.

The rearrangement links TRBV27 to TRBJ2-2; TRBD1 matches 10 bases. Germline CDR1 reads MNHEY; CDR2 reads SMNVEV (reference sequence). CDR3 length equals 16 residues. The V and J ends lost 6 bases and 7 bases, in that order; junction bases with no gene match: 11. This CDR3 reads CASSPGTGEWVGELFF. Written as DNA, the CDR3 is TGTGCCAGCAGCCCCGGGACAGGGGAATGGGTCGGGGAGCTGTTTTTT.

V and J are TRBV11-2 and TRBJ2-5; TRBD2 agrees at 7 bases. This CDR3 spans 16 amino acids. V lost 5 bases and J lost 5; bases outside the gene matches: 14. The germline CDR1 and CDR2 sequences are SGHAT and FQNNGV. In nucleotides, the CDR3 is TGTGCCAGCAGCGGAGTCGAAGGTGGGGAGGGGGAGACCCAGTACTTC. Amino acid sequence: CASSGVEGGEGETQYF.

The genes are TRBV7-6 and TRBJ2-2; a possible D gene is TRBD2 (5 bases). From germline, CDR1 is SGHVS and CDR2 FNYEAQ. The CDR3 consists of 13 residues. V lost 4 bases and J lost 6, with 9 bases in between. CDR3 DNA: TGTGCCAGCAGCTCACTAGTAGCCGGGGAGCTGTTTTTT. Translation gives CASSSLVAGELFF.

The chain is built from TRBV5-1 and TRBJ2-1, with 7 bases lining up with TRBD1. J was trimmed by 10 bases and V by 4 bases; bases with no gene match: 20. Germline V lookup: CDR1 SGHRS, CDR2 YFSETQ. The CDR3 runs 17 residues. CDR3 amino acids: CASSRIAVGTALEEQFF. In nucleotides, the CDR3 is TGCGCCAGCAGCCGCATTGCTGTGGGGACAGCCCTCGAGGAGCAGTTCTTC.

This clone appeared a few times. This rearrangement joins TRBV19 to TRBJ2-2; 9 bases are a match to TRBD1. This CDR3 spans 17 amino acids. Unmatched junction bases numbered 4, after V lost 1 base and J lost 1 base. Germline loops: CDR1 LNHDA, CDR2 SQIVND (reference sequence). CDR3 protein: CASSIGGTGRNTGELFF. CDR3 bases: TGTGCCAGTAGTATAGGAGGGACAGGGAGGAACACCGGGGAGCTGTTTTTT.

This clone was seen only once. V usage is TRBV29-1 and J usage is TRBJ2-7; tentatively, D is TRBD2 (6 bases). The germline V and J ends were trimmed by 4 bases and 3 bases, with 13 bases remaining between them. Germline lookup yields CDR1 SQVTM and CDR2 ANQGSEA. The CDR3 is 13 residues long. The CDR3 DNA is TGCAGCGTTGCAGTTGGGGGAGGCTACGAGCAGTACTTC. This sequence encodes CSVAVGGGYEQYF.

This chain links TRBV14 with TRBJ2-5, with D perhaps assigned TRBD1 or TRBD2 (5 bases each). Trimming left V 1 base short and J 7 bases short, with 10 bases between. The germline V gene encodes CDR1 SGHDN and CDR2 FVKESK. This CDR3 region has 13 residues. In DNA form, the CDR3 reads TGTGCCAGCAGCCAAGGGGTCGGGACGACCCAGTACTTC. It is translated as CASSQGVGTTQYF.

The chain uses TRBV24-1 and TRBJ2-1, with 8 bases aligning to TRBD2. The CDR3 is made up of 15 amino acids. Trimming at V came to 9 bases and at J to 4 bases, leaving 10 bases not matched to a gene. Germline V gives CDR1 KGHDR, CDR2 SFDVKD. The CDR3, as DNA: TGTGCCACCGGAGCGGGAGTTTGGGGGTACAATGAGCAGTTCTTC. It specifies CATGAGVWGYNEQFF.

This clone came up once. This sequence joins TRBV4-2 and TRBJ2-2; D uncertain. CDR1 is LGHNA and CDR2 is YNFKEQ in the germline V gene. The CDR3 length is 14 residues. The germline V and J ends were trimmed by 0 bases and 5 bases, with 7 bases remaining between them. The CDR3 DNA sequence: TGTGCCAGCAGCCAAGAAGGGCGGACCGGGGAGCTGTTTTTT. Translating gives CASSQEGRTGELFF.

This CDR3 reads CASSLNGRADEQFF. The CDR3 bases are TGCGCCAGCAGCTTGAACGGGCGAGCGGATGAGCAGTTCTTC. V gene TRBV5-1 combines with J gene TRBJ2-1, with a possible D match to TRBD2 (5 bases). The V gene lost 1 base and the J gene lost 8 bases, with 13 bases spanning the gap. The CDR3 has 14 residues. Looked up from germline, CDR1 is SGHRS and CDR2 is YFSETQ.

CDR3 sequence: CASSLPGLQWGEQYF. In DNA form, the CDR3 reads TGTGCCAGCAGCTTACCGGGACTCCAGTGGGGGGAGCAGTACTTC. The chain has TRBV7-9 and TRBJ2-7, with D tentatively TRBD2 (6 bases). CDR3 size: 15 residues. Trimming took off 2 bases at V and 7 bases at J, with 18 bases between the two ends. The germline V gene encodes CDR1 SEHNR and CDR2 FQNEAQ (reference sequence).

The chain uses TRBV10-3 and TRBJ2-7, with a weak D call TRBD2 (5 bases). CDR3 length: 16 amino acids. Trimming took 6 bases from V and 1 from J, leaving 19 bases between them. Germline V gene data show CDR1 as ENHRY and CDR2 as SYGVKD. DNA for the CDR3: TGTGCCATCAGGCCTGGGAGTTCTCTCGTATCCTACGAGCAGTACTTC. Protein: CAIRPGSSLVSYEQYF.

The chain couples TRBV2 to TRBJ1-4, with D possibly TRBD1 on 5 matching bases. This CDR3 spans 15 amino acids. Germline-derived CDR1 and CDR2 are SNHLY and FYNNEI. V lost 7 bases and J 0 bases, leaving 12 bases between the germline ends. CDR3 sequence reads: CASIGDEATNEKLFF. The CDR3, as DNA: TGTGCCAGCATAGGGGATGAGGCAACTAATGAAAAACTGTTTTTT.

The V and J genes are TRBV14 and TRBJ1-1; unclear D gene. V was cut by 1 base and J by 6 bases, with 9 bases left in between. This CDR3 region has 13 residues. Germline CDR1 reads SGHDN; CDR2 reads FVKESK. CDR3: CASSQVIRPEAFF. The CDR3 bases are TGTGCCAGCAGCCAAGTAATCCGGCCTGAAGCTTTCTTT.

The genes are TRBV19 and TRBJ1-1, with D possibly matching TRBD1 (6 bases). Germline V CDR1 and CDR2: LNHDA, SQIVND (reference sequence). With 6 bases removed from V and 0 bases from J, the gap between germline ends came to 11 bases. CDR3 length: 14 amino acids. The CDR3 nucleotides are TGTGCCAGTAGCGACAGGAGATTGAACACTGAAGCTTTCTTT. It translates to CASSDRRLNTEAFF. Full variable domain (rest looked up from reference TRBV19 and TRBJ1-1): DGGITQSPKYLFRKEGQNVTLSCEQNLNHDAMYWYRQDPGQGLRLIYYSQIVNDFQKGDIAEGYSVSREKKESFPLTVTSAQKNPTAFYLCASSDRRLNTEAFFGQGTRLTVV.